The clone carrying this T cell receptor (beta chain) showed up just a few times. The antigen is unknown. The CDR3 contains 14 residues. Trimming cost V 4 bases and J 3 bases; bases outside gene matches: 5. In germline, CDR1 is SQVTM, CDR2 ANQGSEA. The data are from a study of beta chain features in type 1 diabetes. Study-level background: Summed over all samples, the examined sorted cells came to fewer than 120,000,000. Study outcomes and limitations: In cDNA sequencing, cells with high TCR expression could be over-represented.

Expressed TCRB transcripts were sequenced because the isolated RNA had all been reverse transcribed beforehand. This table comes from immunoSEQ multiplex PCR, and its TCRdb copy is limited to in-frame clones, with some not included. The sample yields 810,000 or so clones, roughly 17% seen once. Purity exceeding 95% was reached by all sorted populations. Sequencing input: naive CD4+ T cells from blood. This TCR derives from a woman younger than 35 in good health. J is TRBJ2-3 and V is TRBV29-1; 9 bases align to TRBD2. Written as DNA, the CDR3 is TGCAGCGTTGGATCTAGCGGGATGACAGATACGCAGTATTTT. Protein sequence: CSVGSSGMTDTQYF.